The rows below give T cell receptor beta chains drawn from one sample of a study of OX40 agonist ivuxolimab in advanced cancers. Repertoires were generated with immunoSEQ multiplex PCR, while TCRdb's copy carries only in-frame clones and drops some. Here the sample spans 85,000 or so clones, 65% to 90% being singletons. The starting material was CD4+ or CD8+ T cells sorted from blood, obtained in a trial of the OX40 agonist ivuxolimab. Source of these receptors: an adult with an advanced solid tumor such as melanoma, head and neck, liver or kidney cancer. Both conserved end residues are trimmed from each CDR3. The D gene is left open where the match is weak. Expanded clones are given a class, and other clones once, few, many or no size at all.

d_gene	v_gene	j_gene	abundance	CDR3aa
.	TRBV18	TRBJ2-3	.	ASTFTDTQY
TRBD1	TRBV10-2	TRBJ2-2	.	ASRIGGQGARELF
.	TRBV7-2	TRBJ1-5	.	ASSPEGRGNQPQH
.	TRBV5-6	TRBJ1-5	.	ASRVDQPQH
.	TRBV5-1	TRBJ2-7	.	ASSLVGVGLGYEQY
.	TRBV18	TRBJ2-3	.	ASSPTGMDTQY
.	TRBV5-1	TRBJ1-4	few	ASSRYGGHEEKLF
.	TRBV7-9	TRBJ2-1	.	ASTSPEFDEQF
TRBD2	TRBV7-3	TRBJ2-7	.	ASSAGGPYEQY
TRBD1	TRBV5-1	TRBJ2-7	few	ASSLDRVGEEQY
TRBD1	TRBV7-9	TRBJ2-5	.	ASSSTRTGWETQY
.	TRBV2	TRBJ1-6	many	ASSESGQSPLH
.	TRBV30	TRBJ1-2	.	AWSRDSNYGYT
.	TRBV27	TRBJ1-6	.	ASSFDRNPSPLH
TRBD1	TRBV7-2	TRBJ1-1	.	ASSLAQGGTEAF
.	TRBV5-6	TRBJ2-1	.	ASSGGRGWDEQF
.	TRBV7-3	TRBJ1-1	.	ASSPSAGTANTEAF
.	TRBV28	TRBJ2-1	.	ASSLLSRRYNEQF
.	TRBV6-5	TRBJ1-1	.	ASSSGTVEAF
.	TRBV19	TRBJ2-7	.	ASSPRLNSYEQY
.	TRBV7-9	TRBJ2-5	.	ASSFSPARETQY
.	TRBV9	TRBJ2-1	.	ASSERPRGSYNEQF
TRBD2	TRBV6-6	TRBJ2-5	.	AAGGLQETQY
TRBD1	TRBV5-1	TRBJ2-7	once	ASSPRTGGDSYEQY
.	TRBV6-1	TRBJ1-2	.	ASRAATYGYT